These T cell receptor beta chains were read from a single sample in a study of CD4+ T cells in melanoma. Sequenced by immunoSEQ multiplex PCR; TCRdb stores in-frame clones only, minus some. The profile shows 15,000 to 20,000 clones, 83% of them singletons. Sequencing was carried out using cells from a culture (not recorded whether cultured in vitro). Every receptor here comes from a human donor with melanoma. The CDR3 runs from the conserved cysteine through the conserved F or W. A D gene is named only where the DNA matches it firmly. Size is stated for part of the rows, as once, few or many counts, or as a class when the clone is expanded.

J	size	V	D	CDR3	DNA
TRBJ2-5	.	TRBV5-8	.	CASRETGIEETQYF	TGTGCCAGCAGAGAAACAGGAATCGAAGAGACCCAGTACTTC
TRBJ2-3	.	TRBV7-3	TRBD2	CASSPSLAGSTDTQYF	TGTGCCAGCAGCCCGTCACTAGCGGGATCCACAGATACGCAGTATTTT
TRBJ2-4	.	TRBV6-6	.	CASSFIDRLAKNIQYF	TGTGCCAGCAGTTTTATCGACAGATTAGCCAAAAACATTCAGTACTTC
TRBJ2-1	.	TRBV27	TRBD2	CASSLRAGVYNEQFF	TGTGCCAGCAGTTTGAGGGCGGGGGTTTACAATGAGCAGTTCTTC
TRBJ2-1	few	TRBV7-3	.	CASSLARTDNEQFF	TGTGCCAGCAGCCTGGCACGGACGGACAATGAGCAGTTCTTC
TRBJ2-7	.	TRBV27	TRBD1	CASSQPGQGGSYEQYF	TGTGCCAGCAGCCAACCGGGACAGGGGGGATCCTACGAGCAGTACTTC
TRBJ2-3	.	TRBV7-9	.	CASRKERGGPDTQYF	TGTGCCAGCCGAAAAGAAAGGGGGGGCCCAGATACGCAGTATTTT
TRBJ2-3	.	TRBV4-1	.	CASSQAGQLSGDTQYF	TGCGCCAGCAGCCAAGCGGGCCAGCTGAGCGGGGATACGCAGTATTTT
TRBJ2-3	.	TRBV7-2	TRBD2	CASSRSRGVGDTQYF	TGTGCCAGCAGCCGTTCGCGGGGGGTGGGAGATACGCAGTATTTT
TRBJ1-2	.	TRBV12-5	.	CASGLVIVKGQEYGYTF	TGTGCTAGTGGTTTGGTAATTGTGAAGGGGCAGGAATATGGCTACACCTTC
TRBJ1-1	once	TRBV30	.	CAWSTRMNTEAFF	TGTGCCTGGAGTACCAGAATGAACACTGAAGCTTTCTTT
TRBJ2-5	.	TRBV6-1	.	CASRRELGRQETQYF	TGTGCCAGCAGGAGGGAATTGGGGCGGCAAGAGACCCAGTACTTC
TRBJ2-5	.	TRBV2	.	CASSEQIQETQYF	TGTGCCAGCAGTGAACAGATCCAAGAGACCCAGTACTTC
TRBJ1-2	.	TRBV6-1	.	CASSETGFGYTF	TGTGCCAGCAGTGAGACAGGTTTTGGCTACACCTTC
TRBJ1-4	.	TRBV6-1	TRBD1	CASRTGPIYEKLFF	TGTGCCAGTAGGACAGGGCCGATTTATGAAAAACTGTTTTTT
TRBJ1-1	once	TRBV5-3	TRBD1	CARNDRGAAGEAFF	TGTGCCAGAAATGACAGGGGCGCTGCGGGTGAAGCTTTCTTT
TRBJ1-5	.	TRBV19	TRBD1	CASTGDRVISSNQPQHF	TGTGCCAGTACGGGGGACAGGGTAATATCGAGCAATCAGCCCCAGCATTTT
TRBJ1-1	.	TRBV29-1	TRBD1	CSVPGQMNTEAFF	TGCAGCGTGCCGGGACAGATGAACACTGAAGCTTTCTTT
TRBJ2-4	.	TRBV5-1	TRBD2	CASRLNSGGIKNIQYF	TGCGCCAGCAGATTGAATAGCGGGGGGATCAAAAACATTCAGTACTTC
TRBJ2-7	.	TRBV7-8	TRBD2	CASSLGLAVEQYF	TGTGCCAGCAGCTTAGGCCTAGCGGTCGAGCAGTACTTC
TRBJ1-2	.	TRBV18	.	CASSPTADGYGYTF	TGTGCCAGCTCACCAACCGCGGACGGATATGGCTACACCTTC
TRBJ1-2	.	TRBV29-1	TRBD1	CSVRTGLHGYTF	TGCAGCGTTAGGACAGGTCTCCATGGCTACACCTTC
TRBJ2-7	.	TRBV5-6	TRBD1	CASSLVGQGYEQYF	TGTGCCAGCAGCTTGGTGGGACAGGGCTACGAGCAGTACTTC
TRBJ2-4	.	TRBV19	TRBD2	CASERGPGYSKNIQYF	TGTGCCAGCGAGCGGGGCCCAGGGTACTCCAAAAACATTCAGTACTTC
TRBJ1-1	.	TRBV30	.	CALGLWNTEAFF	TGTGCCTTGGGGCTCTGGAACACTGAAGCTTTCTTT
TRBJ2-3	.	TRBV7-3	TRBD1	CASSSKGQGSADTQYF	TGTGCCAGCAGCTCCAAGGGACAGGGAAGTGCAGATACGCAGTATTTT
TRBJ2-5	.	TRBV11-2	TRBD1	CASSRTGGTKTQYF	TGTGCCAGCAGCCGGACAGGGGGAACGAAGACCCAGTACTTC
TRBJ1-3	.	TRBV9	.	CASSVAAWLRGNTIYF	TGTGCCAGCAGCGTAGCCGCGTGGTTGCGAGGAAACACCATATATTTT
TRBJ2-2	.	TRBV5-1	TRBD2	CASQRTSVNTGELFF	TGCGCCAGTCAGAGGACTAGCGTTAACACCGGGGAGCTGTTTTTT
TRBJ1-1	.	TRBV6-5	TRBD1	CASSRTGRYTEAFF	TGTGCCAGCAGTCGGACAGGGCGGTACACTGAAGCTTTCTTT
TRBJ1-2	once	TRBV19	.	CASTSPDRRIYGYTF	TGTGCCAGTACCTCACCCGACAGGCGGATATATGGCTACACCTTC
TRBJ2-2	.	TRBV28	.	CASSLTANTGELFF	TGTGCCAGCAGTTTGACTGCGAACACCGGGGAGCTGTTTTTT
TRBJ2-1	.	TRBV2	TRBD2	CASSDRLAVYNEQFF	TGTGCCAGCAGCGACCGGCTAGCGGTCTACAATGAGCAGTTCTTC
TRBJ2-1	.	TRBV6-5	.	CASSYRGNLNNEQFF	TGTGCCAGCAGTTACAGGGGGAATCTAAACAATGAGCAGTTCTTC
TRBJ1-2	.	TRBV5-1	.	CASSLKTVLTYGYTF	TGCGCCAGCAGCCTTAAGACAGTCCTGACCTATGGCTACACCTTC
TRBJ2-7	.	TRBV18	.	CASSPNTGREQYF	TGTGCCAGCTCACCAAATACAGGGCGGGAGCAGTACTTC
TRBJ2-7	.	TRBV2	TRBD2	CASSDPGGGERF	TGTGCCAGCAGTGACCCGGGGGGAGGTGAGAGGTTC
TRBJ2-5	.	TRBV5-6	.	CASSPWGGTETQYF	TGTGCCAGCAGCCCCTGGGGCGGGACGGAGACCCAGTACTTC
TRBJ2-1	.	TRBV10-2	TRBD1	CASSGMPTGAHYNEQFF	TGCGCCAGCAGTGGTATGCCGACAGGGGCCCACTACAATGAGCAGTTCTTC
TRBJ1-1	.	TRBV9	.	CASSERDLRGTEAFF	TGTGCCAGCAGCGAGAGGGACTTAAGGGGGACTGAAGCTTTCTTT
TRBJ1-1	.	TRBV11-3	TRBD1	CASSLQGGNTEAFF	TGTGCCAGCAGCCTCCAGGGGGGGAACACTGAAGCTTTCTTT
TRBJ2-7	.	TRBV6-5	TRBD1	CASSERQGVNF	TGTGCCAGCAGTGAAAGACAGGGGGTGAACTTC
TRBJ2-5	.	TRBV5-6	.	CASRPAGRQGLSGTQYF	TGTGCCAGCAGACCCGCCGGAAGGCAGGGACTTTCCGGAACCCAGTACTTC
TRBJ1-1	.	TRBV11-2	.	CASSAELNTEAFF	TGTGCCAGCAGCGCCGAGTTGAACACTGAAGCTTTCTTT
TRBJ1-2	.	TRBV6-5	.	CASSYSKLNYGYTF	TGTGCCAGCAGTTACTCGAAGCTAAACTATGGCTACACCTTC
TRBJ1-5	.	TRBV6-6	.	CASRTGTARNQPQHF	TGTGCCAGCAGAACCGGGACCGCGAGAAATCAGCCCCAGCATTTT
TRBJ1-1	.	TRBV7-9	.	CASSSVNTEAFF	TGTGCCAGCAGCTCAGTGAACACTGAAGCTTTCTTT
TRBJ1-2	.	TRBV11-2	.	CASSLVGGNYGYTF	TGTGCCAGCAGCTTAGTCGGGGGGAACTATGGCTACACCTTC
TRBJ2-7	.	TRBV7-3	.	CASSLNAGPTYEQYF	TGTGCCAGCAGCTTAAACGCAGGCCCTACCTACGAGCAGTACTTC
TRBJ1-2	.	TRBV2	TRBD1	CASSRGQGQANYGYTF	TGTGCCAGCAGCCGCGGACAGGGTCAAGCTAACTATGGCTACACCTTC
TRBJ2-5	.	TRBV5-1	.	CASSLSGARGETQYF	TGCGCCAGCAGCTTGTCGGGGGCCAGGGGAGAGACCCAGTACTTC
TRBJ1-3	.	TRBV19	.	CASSLGGQAGNTIYF	TGTGCCAGTAGCCTGGGGGGCCAAGCAGGAAACACCATATATTTT
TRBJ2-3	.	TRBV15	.	CATRGGGGDTQYF	TGTGCCACCAGAGGCGGAGGTGGAGATACGCAGTATTTT
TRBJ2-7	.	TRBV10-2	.	CASSVGNEQYF	TGCGCCAGCAGTGTAGGGAACGAGCAGTACTTC
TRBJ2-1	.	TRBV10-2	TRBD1	CASTGGLIYNEQFF	TGCGCCAGCACAGGGGGTTTGATCTACAATGAGCAGTTCTTC
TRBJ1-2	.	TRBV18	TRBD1	CASSPTDRGIAGYTF	TGTGCCAGCTCACCAACGGACAGGGGGATTGCTGGCTACACCTTC
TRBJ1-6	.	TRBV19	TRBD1	CASRNDRGNSPLHF	TGTGCCAGTAGGAACGACAGGGGTAATTCACCCCTCCACTTT